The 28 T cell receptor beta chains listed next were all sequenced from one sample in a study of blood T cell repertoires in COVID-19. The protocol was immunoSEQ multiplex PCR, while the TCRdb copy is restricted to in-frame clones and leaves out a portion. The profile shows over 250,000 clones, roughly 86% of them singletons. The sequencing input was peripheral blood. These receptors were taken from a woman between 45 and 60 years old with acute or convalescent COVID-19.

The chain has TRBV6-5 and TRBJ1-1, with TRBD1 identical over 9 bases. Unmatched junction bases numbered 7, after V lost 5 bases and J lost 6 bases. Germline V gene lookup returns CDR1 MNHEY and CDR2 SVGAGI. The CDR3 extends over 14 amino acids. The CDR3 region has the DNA TGTGCCAGCAGTCAGGGGACAGGGTTGCCTGAAGCTTTCTTT. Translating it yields CASSQGTGLPEAFF.

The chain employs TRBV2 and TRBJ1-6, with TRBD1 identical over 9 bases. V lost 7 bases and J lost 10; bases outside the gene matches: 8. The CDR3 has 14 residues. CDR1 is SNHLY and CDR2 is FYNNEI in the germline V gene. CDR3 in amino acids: CASTIQGAQSPLHF. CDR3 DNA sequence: TGTGCCAGCACGATACAGGGGGCGCAATCACCCCTCCACTTT.

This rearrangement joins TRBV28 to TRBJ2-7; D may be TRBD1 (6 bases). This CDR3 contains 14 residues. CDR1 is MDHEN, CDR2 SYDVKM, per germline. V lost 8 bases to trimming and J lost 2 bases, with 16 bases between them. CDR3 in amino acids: CASRETGGTYEQYF. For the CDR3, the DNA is TGTGCCAGCCGTGAGACAGGTGGAACCTACGAGCAGTACTTC.

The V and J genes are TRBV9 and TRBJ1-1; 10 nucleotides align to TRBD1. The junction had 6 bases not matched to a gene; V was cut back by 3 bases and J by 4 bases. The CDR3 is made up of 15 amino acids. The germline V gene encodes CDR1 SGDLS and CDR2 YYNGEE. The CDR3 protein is CASSAPTGGLTEAFF. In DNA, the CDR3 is TGTGCCAGCAGCGCCCCGACAGGGGGCCTCACTGAAGCTTTCTTT.

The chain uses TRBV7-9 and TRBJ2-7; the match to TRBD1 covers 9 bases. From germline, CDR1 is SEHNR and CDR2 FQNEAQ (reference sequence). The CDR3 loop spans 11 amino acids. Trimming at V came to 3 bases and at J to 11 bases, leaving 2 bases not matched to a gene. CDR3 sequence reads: CASSFRTGEYF. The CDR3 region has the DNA TGTGCCAGCAGCTTTCGGACAGGGGAGTACTTC.

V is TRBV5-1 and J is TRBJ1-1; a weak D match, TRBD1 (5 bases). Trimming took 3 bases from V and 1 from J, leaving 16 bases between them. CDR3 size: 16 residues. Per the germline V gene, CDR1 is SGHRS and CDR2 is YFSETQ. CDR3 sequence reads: CASSSWGGRKNTEAFF. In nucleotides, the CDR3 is TGCGCCAGCAGCTCCTGGGGGGGACGGAAGAACACTGAAGCTTTCTTT.

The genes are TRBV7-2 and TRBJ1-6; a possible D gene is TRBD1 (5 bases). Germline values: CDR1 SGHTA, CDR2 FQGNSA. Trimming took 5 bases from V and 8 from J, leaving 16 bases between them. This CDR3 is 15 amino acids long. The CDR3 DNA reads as TGTGCCAGCAGCCCCCGTGCAGGGTGGTATTCACCCCTCCACTTT. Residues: CASSPRAGWYSPLHF.

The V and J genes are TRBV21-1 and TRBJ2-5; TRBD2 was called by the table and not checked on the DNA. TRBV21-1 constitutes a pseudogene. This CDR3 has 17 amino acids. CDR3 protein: CASSKRGAGEARETQYF. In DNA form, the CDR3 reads TGTGCCAGCAGCAAACGGGGGGCGGGAGAGGCTAGAGAGACCCAGTACTTC.

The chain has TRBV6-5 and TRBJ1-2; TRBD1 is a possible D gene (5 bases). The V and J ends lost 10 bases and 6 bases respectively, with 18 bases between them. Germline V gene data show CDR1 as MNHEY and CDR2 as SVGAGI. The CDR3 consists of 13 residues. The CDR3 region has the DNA TGTGCCACATGGGGCCCCCATTGGAATGGCTACACCTTC. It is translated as CATWGPHWNGYTF.

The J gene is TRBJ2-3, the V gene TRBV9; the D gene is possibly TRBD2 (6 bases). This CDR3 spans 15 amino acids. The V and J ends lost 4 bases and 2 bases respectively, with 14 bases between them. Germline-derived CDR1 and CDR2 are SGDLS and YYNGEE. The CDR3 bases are TGTGCCAGCAGCTATCCGGGACTGCACACAGATACGCAGTATTTT. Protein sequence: CASSYPGLHTDTQYF.

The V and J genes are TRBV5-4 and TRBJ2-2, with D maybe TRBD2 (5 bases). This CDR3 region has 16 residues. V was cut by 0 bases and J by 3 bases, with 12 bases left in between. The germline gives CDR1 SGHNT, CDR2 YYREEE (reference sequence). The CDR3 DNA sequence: TGTGCCAGCAGCTTGGCCGGGAAGAGGGACACCGGGGAGCTGTTTTTT. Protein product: CASSLAGKRDTGELFF.

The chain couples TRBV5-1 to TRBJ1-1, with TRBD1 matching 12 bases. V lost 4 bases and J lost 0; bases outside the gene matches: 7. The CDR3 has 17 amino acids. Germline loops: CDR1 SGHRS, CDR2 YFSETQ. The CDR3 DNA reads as TGCGCCAGCAGCCCCGGAGGGACAGGGGGCATGAACACTGAAGCTTTCTTT. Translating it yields CASSPGGTGGMNTEAFF.

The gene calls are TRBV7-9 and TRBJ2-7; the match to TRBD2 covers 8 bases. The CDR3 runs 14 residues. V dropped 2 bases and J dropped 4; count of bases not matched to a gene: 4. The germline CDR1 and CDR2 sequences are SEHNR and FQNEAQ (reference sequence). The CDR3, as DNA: TGTGCCAGCAGCTTAACTAGCGGTCATTACGAGCAGTACTTC. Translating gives CASSLTSGHYEQYF.

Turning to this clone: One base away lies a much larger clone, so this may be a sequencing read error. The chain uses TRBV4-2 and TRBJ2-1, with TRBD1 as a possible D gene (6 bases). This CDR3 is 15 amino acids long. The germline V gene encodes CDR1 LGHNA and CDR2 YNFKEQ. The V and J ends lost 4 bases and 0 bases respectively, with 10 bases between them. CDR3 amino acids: CASSLQGSSYNEQFF. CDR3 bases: TGTGCCAGCAGCCTCCAGGGGAGCTCCTACAATGAGCAGTTCTTC.

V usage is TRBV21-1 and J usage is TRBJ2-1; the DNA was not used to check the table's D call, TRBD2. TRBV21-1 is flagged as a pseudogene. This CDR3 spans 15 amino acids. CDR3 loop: CASTWVGGVYNEQFF. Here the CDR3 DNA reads TGTGCCAGCACCTGGGTGGGAGGGGTCTACAATGAGCAGTTCTTC.

CDR3 sequence: CASSQDRGGFQFF. Written as DNA, the CDR3 is TGCGCCAGCAGCCAAGATCGGGGGGGGTTTCAGTTCTTC. The rearrangement links TRBV4-3 to TRBJ2-1, with 8 positions matching TRBD2. The CDR3 totals 13 residues. V was clipped by 0 bases and J by 13 bases; unmatched bases: 5. Germline CDR1 is LGHNA and CDR2 is YSLEER.

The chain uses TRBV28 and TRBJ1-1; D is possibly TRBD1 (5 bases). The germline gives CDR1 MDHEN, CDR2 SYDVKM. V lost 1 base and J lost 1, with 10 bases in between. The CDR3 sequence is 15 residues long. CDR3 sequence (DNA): TGTGCCAGCAGTTTATTCGGGGGATGGAACACTGAAGCTTTCTTT. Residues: CASSLFGGWNTEAFF.

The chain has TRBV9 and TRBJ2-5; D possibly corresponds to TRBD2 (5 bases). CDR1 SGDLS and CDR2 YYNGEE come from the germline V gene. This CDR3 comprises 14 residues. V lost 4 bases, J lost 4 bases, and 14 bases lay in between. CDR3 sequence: CASSSPGMPETQYF. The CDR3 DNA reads TGTGCCAGCAGCTCACCCGGGATGCCAGAGACCCAGTACTTC.

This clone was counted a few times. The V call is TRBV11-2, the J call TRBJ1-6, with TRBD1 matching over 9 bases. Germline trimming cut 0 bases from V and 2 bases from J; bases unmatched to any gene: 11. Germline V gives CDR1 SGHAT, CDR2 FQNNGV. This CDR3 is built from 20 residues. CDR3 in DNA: TGTGCCAGCAGCTTAGAGGATGGGACAGGGTTTCTCCCCTATAATTCACCCCTCCACTTT. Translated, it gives CASSLEDGTGFLPYNSPLHF. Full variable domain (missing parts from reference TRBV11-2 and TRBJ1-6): EAGVAQSPRYKIIEKRQSVAFWCNPISGHATLYWYQQILGQGPKLLIQFQNNGVVDDSQLPKDRFSAERLKGVDSTLKIQPAKLEDSAVYLCASSLEDGTGFLPYNSPLHFGNGTRLTVT.

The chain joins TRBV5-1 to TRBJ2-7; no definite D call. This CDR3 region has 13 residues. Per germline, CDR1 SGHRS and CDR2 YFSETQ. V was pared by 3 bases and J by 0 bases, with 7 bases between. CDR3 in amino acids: CASSYRSSYEQYF. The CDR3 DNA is TGCGCCAGCAGCTACCGGAGCTCCTACGAGCAGTACTTC.

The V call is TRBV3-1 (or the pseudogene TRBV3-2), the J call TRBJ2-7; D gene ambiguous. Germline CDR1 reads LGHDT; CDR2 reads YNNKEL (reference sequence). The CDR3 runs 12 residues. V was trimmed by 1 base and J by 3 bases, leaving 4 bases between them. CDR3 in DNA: TGTGCCAGCAGCCAAGCGGTCTACGAGCAGTACTTC. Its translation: CASSQAVYEQYF.

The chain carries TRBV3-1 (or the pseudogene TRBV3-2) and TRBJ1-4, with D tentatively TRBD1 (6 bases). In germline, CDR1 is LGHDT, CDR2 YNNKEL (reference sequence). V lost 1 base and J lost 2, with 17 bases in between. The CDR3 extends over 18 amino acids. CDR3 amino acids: CASSQVSRGGWTNEKLFF. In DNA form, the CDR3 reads TGTGCCAGCAGCCAAGTTTCTAGGGGGGGTTGGACTAATGAAAAACTGTTTTTT.

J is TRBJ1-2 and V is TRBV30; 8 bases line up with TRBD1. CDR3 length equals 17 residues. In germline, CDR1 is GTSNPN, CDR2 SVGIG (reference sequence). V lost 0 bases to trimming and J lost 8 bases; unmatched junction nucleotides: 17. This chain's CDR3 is CAWSVRARAGGKVGYTF. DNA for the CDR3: TGTGCCTGGAGTGTACGGGCCAGGGCAGGGGGCAAGGTAGGCTACACCTTC.

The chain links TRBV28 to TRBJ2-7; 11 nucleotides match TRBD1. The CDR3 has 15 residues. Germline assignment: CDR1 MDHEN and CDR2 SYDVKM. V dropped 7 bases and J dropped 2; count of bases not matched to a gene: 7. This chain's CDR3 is CASTLPGQGAYEQYF. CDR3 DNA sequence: TGTGCCAGCACCCTTCCGGGACAGGGGGCCTACGAGCAGTACTTC. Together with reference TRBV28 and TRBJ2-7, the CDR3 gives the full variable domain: DVKVTQSSRYLVKRTGEKVFLECVQDMDHENMFWYRQDPGLGLRLIYFSYDVKMKEKGDIPEGYSVSREKKERFSLILESASTNQTSMYLCASTLPGQGAYEQYFGPGTRLTVT.

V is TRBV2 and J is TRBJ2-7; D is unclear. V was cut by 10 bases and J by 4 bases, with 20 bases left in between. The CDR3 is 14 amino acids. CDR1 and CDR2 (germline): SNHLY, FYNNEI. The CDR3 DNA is TGTGCCACCCGCAAGAGCGAGAATCCATACGAGCAGTACTTC. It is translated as CATRKSENPYEQYF.

The DNA of the CDR3 is TGTGCCAGCAGTTGGTCGGGGACACCCTACAATGAGCAGTTCTTC. This translates into CASSWSGTPYNEQFF. The chain recombines TRBV28 with TRBJ2-1; tentative D call: TRBD1 (6 bases). CDR1 and CDR2 (germline): MDHEN, SYDVKM. The CDR3 sequence is 15 residues long. V lost 4 bases and J 2 bases, leaving 12 bases between the germline ends.

The CDR3 is CASSNTRSLGEAFF. CDR3 nucleotide sequence: TGTGCCAGCAGCAATACGCGGTCGTTGGGTGAAGCTTTCTTT. The rearrangement uses TRBV7-3 and TRBJ1-1; no reliable D call. The V end lost 5 bases, the J end lost 7 bases, and 17 bases lay between the germline ends. Per germline, CDR1 SGHTA and CDR2 FQGTGA. The CDR3 length is 14 residues.

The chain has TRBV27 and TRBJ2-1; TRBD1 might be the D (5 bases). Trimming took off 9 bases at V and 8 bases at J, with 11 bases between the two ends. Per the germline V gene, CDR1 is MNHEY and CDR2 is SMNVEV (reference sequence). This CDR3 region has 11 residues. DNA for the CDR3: TGTGCCAGTGTCAGGGCATATGAGCAGTTCTTC. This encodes CASVRAYEQFF.